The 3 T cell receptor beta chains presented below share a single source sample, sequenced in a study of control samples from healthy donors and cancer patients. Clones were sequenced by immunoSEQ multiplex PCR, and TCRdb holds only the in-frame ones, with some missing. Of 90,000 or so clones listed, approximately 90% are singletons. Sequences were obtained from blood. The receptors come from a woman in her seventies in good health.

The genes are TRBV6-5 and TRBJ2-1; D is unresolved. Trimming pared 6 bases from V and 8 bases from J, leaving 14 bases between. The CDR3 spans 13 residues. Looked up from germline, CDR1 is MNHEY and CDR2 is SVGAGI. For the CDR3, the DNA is TGTGCCAGCAGCAGCGTTCGTTGGGATGAGCAGTTCTTC. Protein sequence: CASSSVRWDEQFF.

CDR3 amino acids: CASSDGDRDQPQHF. CDR3 sequence (DNA): TGTGCCAGCAGTGACGGAGATAGGGATCAGCCCCAGCATTTT. This chain joins TRBV2 and TRBJ1-5; the D is unclear. Germline V gene data show CDR1 as SNHLY and CDR2 as FYNNEI. The CDR3 is 14 amino acids. The ends were cut back, 3 bases at V and 5 bases at J, with 11 bases in the middle.

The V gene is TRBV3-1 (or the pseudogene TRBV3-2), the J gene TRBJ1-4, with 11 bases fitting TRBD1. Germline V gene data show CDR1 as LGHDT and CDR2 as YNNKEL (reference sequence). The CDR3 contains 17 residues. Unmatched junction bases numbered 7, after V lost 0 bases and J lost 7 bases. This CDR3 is CASSQDLGTGGSEKLFF. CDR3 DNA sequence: TGTGCCAGCAGCCAAGATCTTGGGACAGGGGGGAGTGAAAAACTGTTTTTT.